The source of this T cell receptor (beta chain) is a study of regulatory T cells in long-lasting Graves disease. Study-wide context: The criterion for persistent Graves' disease was over 5 years of antithyroid drugs with positive TSH receptor antibodies.

General study points: Favored usage of TRBV28, TRBJ1-2 and TRBJ2-5 was recorded in persistent disease.

V dropped 7 bases and J dropped 5; count of bases not matched to a gene: 13. The CDR3 has 15 amino acids. Germline lookup yields CDR1 MDHEN and CDR2 SYDVKM. Relying on iRepertoire HTBI primers and Arm-PCR of CDR3 regions, the team built TCR beta libraries. TCRdb itself ran the multiplex PCR reads through MiXCR, one entry per CDR3 protein. The sample shows 400,000 to 500,000 distinct CDR3 sequences, around a fifth of them seen only once. The sample holds many counts of this clonotype. Its antigen remains unidentified. Documented time point: persistent/refractory GD, antithyroid drugs over 5 years with positive TRAb. TCR sequences were obtained from RNA taken from PBMCs. Peripheral blood, 8.5 to 10 milliliters per patient, was collected in EDTA tubes.

This receptor was taken from a female donor with Graves disease. The sequencing here drew on peripheral blood mononuclear cells (PBMCs), taken when the disease was refractory, from a patient treated with antithyroid drugs. The chain links TRBV28 to TRBJ2-5; 7 nucleotides align to TRBD1. The CDR3 region has the DNA TGTGCCAGCAACACCAGGGGGACAGCCTGGGAGACCCAGTACTTC. Its protein is CASNTRGTAWETQYF. Full variable domain (outside the CDR3, taken from reference TRBV28 and TRBJ2-5): DVKVTQSSRYLVKRTGEKVFLECVQDMDHENMFWYRQDPGLGLRLIYFSYDVKMKEKGDIPEGYSVSREKKERFSLILESASTNQTSMYLCASNTRGTAWETQYFGPGTRLLVL.